This passage covers 13 T cell receptor beta chains from one sample sequenced in a study of cytomegalovirus exposure and HLA in healthy donors. With 60 Vbeta and 13 Jbeta primers, the PCR was carried out. Repertoires were generated with immunoSEQ multiplex PCR, while TCRdb's copy carries only in-frame clones and drops some. The sample consists of about 100,000 clones, 65% to 80% of them appearing once. The sequenced sample consisted of PBMCs. The source of these receptors is a middle-aged man in good health and CMV-seronegative.

The rearrangement links TRBV15 to TRBJ2-5; TRBD2 agrees at 8 bases. The CDR3 loop spans 14 amino acids. J lost 3 bases, V lost 6 bases, and 6 bases had no gene match. The germline gives CDR1 LNHNV, CDR2 YYDKDF (reference sequence). The CDR3 loop is CATRLSSGEETQYF. CDR3 in DNA: TGTGCCACCAGGCTAAGTAGCGGGGAAGAGACCCAGTACTTC.

The chain employs TRBV6-5 and TRBJ1-2, with 9 bases that match TRBD1. With 0 bases clipped from V and 7 bases from J, the junction kept 9 bases outside the gene matches. CDR3 length: 16 residues. Germline values: CDR1 MNHEY, CDR2 SVGAGI. Written as DNA, the CDR3 is TGTGCCAGCAGTTACTCGGGGACAGGGACGGCAGGTGGCTACACCTTC. Translating gives CASSYSGTGTAGGYTF.

The chain combines TRBV28 with TRBJ1-5; unclear D gene. Looked up from germline, CDR1 is MDHEN and CDR2 is SYDVKM. The CDR3 has 14 residues. V shed 7 bases and J shed 6 bases, with 16 bases lying between them. CDR3 protein: CASTNDYPGQPQHF. Written as DNA, the CDR3 is TGTGCCAGCACCAATGACTACCCCGGTCAGCCCCAGCATTTT.

The genes are TRBV5-4 and TRBJ1-3; D might be TRBD1 (6 bases). This CDR3 is built from 16 residues. The germline V gene has CDR1 SGHNT and CDR2 YYREEE (reference sequence). The V end was cut by 1 base, the J end by 5 bases, with 16 bases between. As DNA, the CDR3 is TGTGCCAGCAGCTTGTTTGTGGGGGCCGATAGAAACACCATATATTTT. This codes for CASSLFVGADRNTIYF.

V is TRBV30 and J is TRBJ2-4, with D possibly matching TRBD2 (6 bases). CDR3 length: 18 residues. V dropped 5 bases and J dropped 0 bases, with 23 bases sitting between them. CDR1 and CDR2 (germline): GTSNPN, SVGIG (reference sequence). Written as DNA, the CDR3 is TGTGCCTGGGCCAGAGTAGGCGGGGCCGCTGGAGCCAAAAACATTCAGTACTTC. Its protein product is CAWARVGGAAGAKNIQYF. The complete variable domain, with remaining parts taken from reference TRBV30 and TRBJ2-4, reads SQTIHQWPATLVQPVGSPLSLECTVEGTSNPNLYWYRQAAGRGLQLLFYSVGIGQISSEVPQNLSASRPQDRQFILSSKKLLLSDSGFYLCAWARVGGAAGAKNIQYFGAGTRLSVL.

This chain links TRBV7-2 with TRBJ1-5; tentative D call: TRBD1 (6 bases). V lost 5 bases, J lost 2 bases, and 16 bases lay in between. Per the germline V gene, CDR1 is SGHTA and CDR2 is FQGNSA. The CDR3 is made up of 16 amino acids. The CDR3 nucleotides read TGTGCCAGCAGCCTCCAGGGGACGGCGGGCAATCAGCCCCAGCATTTT. Translating gives CASSLQGTAGNQPQHF.

CDR3 sequence (DNA): TGTGCCAGTAGTAACAGCCTCTACGAGCAGTACTTC. Its translation is CASSNSLYEQYF. This chain links TRBV19 with TRBJ2-7; the D is unclear. The germline V gene has CDR1 LNHDA and CDR2 SQIVND (reference sequence). Trimming removed 4 bases at V and 3 bases at J, with 7 bases between. The CDR3 extends over 12 amino acids. Supplemented by reference TRBV19 and TRBJ2-7, the full variable domain reads DGGITQSPKYLFRKEGQNVTLSCEQNLNHDAMYWYRQDPGQGLRLIYYSQIVNDFQKGDIAEGYSVSREKKESFPLTVTSAQKNPTAFYLCASSNSLYEQYFGPGTRLTVT.

The gene calls are TRBV28 and TRBJ2-1, with 9 bases aligning to TRBD1. The germline CDR1 and CDR2 sequences are MDHEN and SYDVKM. V lost 2 bases to trimming and J lost 7 bases; unmatched junction nucleotides: 6. This CDR3 has 15 residues. The CDR3 loop reads CASSLGTGTWNEQFF. DNA for the CDR3: TGTGCCAGCAGTTTAGGGACAGGGACCTGGAATGAGCAGTTCTTC.

The rearrangement joins TRBV27 to TRBJ1-1, with TRBD1 as a possible D gene (5 bases). This CDR3 comprises 16 residues. Germline values: CDR1 MNHEY, CDR2 SMNVEV (reference sequence). Trimming removed 8 bases from V and 5 bases from J, with 24 bases in between. The CDR3 sequence: CASFVYQGSTGTEAFF. CDR3 DNA: TGTGCCAGCTTCGTCTACCAGGGTTCCACGGGTACTGAAGCTTTCTTT.

This clone has just a few counts. The chain combines TRBV6-6 with TRBJ2-7, with a weak D call TRBD2 (6 bases). The CDR3 has 16 residues. The V and J ends lost 4 bases and 1 base respectively, with 17 bases between them. The germline V gene encodes CDR1 MNHNY and CDR2 SVGAGI (reference sequence). The CDR3 region is CASSSIFAGRSYEQYF. DNA of the CDR3: TGTGCCAGCAGTTCCATTTTTGCGGGGAGATCCTACGAGCAGTACTTC.

This clone was picked up a small number of times. The CDR3 DNA sequence: TGTGCCAGCAGCTTGTACTATCAAGAGACCCAGTACTTC. Its protein product is CASSLYYQETQYF. The rearrangement uses TRBV7-2 and TRBJ2-5; no clear D gene. Germline values: CDR1 SGHTA, CDR2 FQGNSA. This CDR3 is built from 13 residues. V lost 3 bases to trimming and J lost 2 bases, with 7 bases between them.

Here the CDR3 DNA reads TGTGCCCGATCCAGGGTAAAGGGGGCTGAAGCTTTCTTT. As protein: CARSRVKGAEAFF. This chain uses TRBV30 with TRBJ1-1; a possible D gene is TRBD1 (6 bases). The germline V and J ends were trimmed by 8 bases and 6 bases, with 19 bases remaining between them. CDR1 and CDR2 from the germline V gene are GTSNPN and SVGIG (reference sequence). The length of the CDR3 is 13 residues.

The rearrangement uses TRBV6-1 and TRBJ1-3; 8 nucleotides agree with TRBD1. The V gene end was trimmed by 1 base and the J gene end by 0 bases; junction bases not matched to a gene: 5. From germline, CDR1 is MNHNS and CDR2 SASEGT. The CDR3 covers 17 residues. DNA of the CDR3: TGTGCCAGCAGTGAAGTGCCAGGGGGCGCCTCTGGAAACACCATATATTTT. Its translation: CASSEVPGGASGNTIYF.